This T cell receptor beta chain is drawn from a study of OX40 agonist ivuxolimab in advanced cancers. Study-wide context: Enrolled patients in dose escalation had cancers that were hepatocellular carcinoma, melanoma, renal cell or head and neck cancer. The mean age was roughly 60 years, ranging from about 23 to 79, with around four fifths of participants male. Study results and caveats: It was not determined which antigens were specifically recognized by the peripheral T cells that had undergone clonal expansion. Dose levels from 0.1 to 3.0 mg/kg saw CD4+ and CD8+ blood T cells expand clonally by week 6.

Comments on this clone: The antigen is unknown.

Germline CDR1 is MNHEY and CDR2 is SMNVEV (reference sequence). The CDR3 is made up of 15 amino acids. The ends were cut back, 5 bases at V and 1 base at J, with 14 bases in the middle. The repertoire was sequenced with immunoSEQ multiplex PCR; TCRdb's copy has only in-frame clones and lacks some. The sample records about 130,000 clones, 93% being singletons. The sequencing used CD4+ or CD8+ T cells sorted from blood, collected in a trial of the OX40 agonist ivuxolimab. This receptor was identified in an adult with an advanced solid tumor such as melanoma, head and neck, liver or kidney cancer. The chain links TRBV27 to TRBJ1-1; D possibly corresponds to TRBD1 (6 bases). The CDR3 coding sequence is TGTGCCAGCAGTCCGCGGACAGCCGCGAACACTGAAGCTTTCTTT. Its translation is CASSPRTAANTEAFF.